This T cell receptor (beta chain) was recorded in a study of blood T cell repertoires in COVID-19. As handled by the study authors: Reference gene primer amplification gave nucleated cell count estimates. Profiled with immunoSEQ multiplex PCR; TCRdb holds only in-frame clones, not every one. V, J and clone size are taken as reported in that table, and D and trimming were inferred from the DNA itself. This table has 250,000 to 400,000 clones, approximately 91% appearing once. Recruits, aged about 18 to 95 years, lived in about two dozen US areas. The study counted Cohort 3 donors as recovered given two negative PCRs, clearance, or symptom resolution. V was shortened by 4 bases and J by 2 bases, with 5 bases between the two germline ends. Germline CDR1 MDHEN, CDR2 SYDVKM. The CDR3 length is 12 residues.

Specimen: PBMCs or T cells enriched from blood (not recorded which). This TCR derives from a man aged 60-69 years who had recovered from COVID-19. The chain has TRBV28 and TRBJ2-5; D gene uncertain. CDR3 sequence: CASSSPQETQYF. In DNA form, the CDR3 reads TGTGCCAGCAGTTCCCCACAAGAGACCCAGTACTTC.